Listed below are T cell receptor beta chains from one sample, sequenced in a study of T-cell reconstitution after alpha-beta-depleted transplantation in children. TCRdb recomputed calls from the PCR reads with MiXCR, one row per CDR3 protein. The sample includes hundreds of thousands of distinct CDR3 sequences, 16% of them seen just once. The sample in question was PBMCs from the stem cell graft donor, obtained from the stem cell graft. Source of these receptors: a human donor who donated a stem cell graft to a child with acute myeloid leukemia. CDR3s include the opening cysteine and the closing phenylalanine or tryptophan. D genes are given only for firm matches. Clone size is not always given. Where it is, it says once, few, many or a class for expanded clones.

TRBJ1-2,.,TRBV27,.,TGTGCCAGCAGTCCGCGCTTTACCACGGGCTACACCTTC,CASSPRFTTGYTF
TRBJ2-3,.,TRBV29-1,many,TGCAGCGTTGACGAGCGGCAGGGCGTCCCAGATACGCAGTATTTT,CSVDERQGVPDTQYF
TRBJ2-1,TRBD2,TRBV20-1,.,TGCAGCGTGAAAAGCGGGGTCGCCTACAATGAGCAGTTCTTC,CSVKSGVAYNEQFF
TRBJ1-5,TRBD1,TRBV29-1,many,TGCAGCGTAGCGACAGGGGAAGATCAGCCCCAGCATTTT,CSVATGEDQPQHF
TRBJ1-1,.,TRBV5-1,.,TGCGCCAGCAGCTTGGACAGTTCCGGACGGACTGAAGCTTTCTTT,CASSLDSSGRTEAFF
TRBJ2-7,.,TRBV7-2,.,TGTGCCAGCAGCTTAGGAGGCAGGACCCCCTACGAGCAGTACTTC,CASSLGGRTPYEQYF
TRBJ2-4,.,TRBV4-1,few,TGCGCCAGCAGCCAAGATCGGGCAGACCAAAACATTCAGTACTTC,CASSQDRADQNIQYF
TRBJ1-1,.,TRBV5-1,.,TGCGCCAGCAGCTTGGAACCGGACAGAGAAGCTTTCTTT,CASSLEPDREAFF
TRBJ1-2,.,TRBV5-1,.,TGCGCCAGCAGCTCAGGGGTTAACTGTGGCTACACCTTC,CASSSGVNCGYTF
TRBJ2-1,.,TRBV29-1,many,TGCAGTCTTGCAAGGAGTACTGAGCAGTTCTTC,CSLARSTEQFF
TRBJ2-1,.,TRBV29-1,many,TGCAGCGTTGAATCGGCAGGGGTAAGCTCCTACAATGAGCAGTTCTTC,CSVESAGVSSYNEQFF
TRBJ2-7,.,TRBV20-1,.,TGCAGTGCTAGAGATTACGGGGCCCACGAGCAGTACTTC,CSARDYGAHEQYF
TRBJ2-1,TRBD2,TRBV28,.,TGTGCCAGTGAACCCGGGACTAGCGGTCCCAGTGAGCAGTTCTTC,CASEPGTSGPSEQFF
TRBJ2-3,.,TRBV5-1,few,TGCGCCAGCAGCTTGGGGGGGCTATTCACAGATACGCAGTATTTT,CASSLGGLFTDTQYF
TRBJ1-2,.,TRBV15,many,TGTGCCACCAGCAGAGATGGGGCAGGGACGAGTGGCTACACCTTC,CATSRDGAGTSGYTF
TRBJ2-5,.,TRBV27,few,TGTGCCAGCAGTCGGAGTAGCAGCCTGGAGACCCAGTACTTC,CASSRSSSLETQYF
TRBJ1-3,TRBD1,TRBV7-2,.,TGTGCCAGCAGCTTAAGGACAGGGGCGGGAAACACCATATATTTT,CASSLRTGAGNTIYF
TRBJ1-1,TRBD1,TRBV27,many,TGTGCCAGCAGTTTAGGAGACAGGGGAGAAACTGAAGCTTTCTTT,CASSLGDRGETEAFF
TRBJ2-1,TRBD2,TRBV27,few,TGTGCCAGCAGTCCACTTGGTGGGCGGGGGTTAATCGATGAGCAGTTCTTC,CASSPLGGRGLIDEQFF
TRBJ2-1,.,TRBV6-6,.,TGTGCCAGCGGGGGACGTTACAATGAGCAGTTCTTC,CASGGRYNEQFF
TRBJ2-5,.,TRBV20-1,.,TGCAGTGCCTTAAACTTTCGCCAGGGGAAGGAGACCCAGTACTTC,CSALNFRQGKETQYF
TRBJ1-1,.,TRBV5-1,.,TGCGCCAGCAGCTTGGGGCGGGGAGCGCGAGGGTCAGACACTGAAGCTTTCTTT,CASSLGRGARGSDTEAFF
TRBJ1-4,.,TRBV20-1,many,TGCAGTGCTAGGGTGATCGGTGAAAAACTGTTTTTT,CSARVIGEKLFF
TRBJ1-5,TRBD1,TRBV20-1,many,TGCAGTGCTAGAGGTCGAAGGGGGCAAGGTAATCAGCCCCAGCATTTT,CSARGRRGQGNQPQHF
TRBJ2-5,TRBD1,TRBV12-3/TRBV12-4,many,TGTGCCAGCAGTTTAATGACAGGGACAGAGACCCAGTACTTC,CASSLMTGTETQYF
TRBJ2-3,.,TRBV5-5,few,TGTGCCAGCAGCATCGCCCCGGGCAGCACAGATACGCAGTATTTT,CASSIAPGSTDTQYF
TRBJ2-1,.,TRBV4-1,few,TGCGCCAGCAGCCAAGAGAGGAGAACAGGGAAATACAATGAGCAGTTCTTC,CASSQERRTGKYNEQFF
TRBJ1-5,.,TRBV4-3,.,TGCGCCAGCAGCCAGATTGTATTTCAGCCCCAGCATTTT,CASSQIVFQPQHF
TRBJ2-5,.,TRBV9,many,TGTGCCAGCAGCCCCCTTGTGGGGACCCAGTACTTC,CASSPLVGTQYF
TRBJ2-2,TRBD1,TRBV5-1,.,TGCGCCAGCAGCCAAGGACAGGGTGGGAACACCGGGGAGCTGTTTTTT,CASSQGQGGNTGELFF
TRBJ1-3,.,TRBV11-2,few,TGTGCCAGCAGCCCCCGAGGGATTTCACCCCTGACAGGAAACACCATATATTTT,CASSPRGISPLTGNTIYF
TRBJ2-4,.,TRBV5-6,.,TGTGCCAGCAGCTTGGACGGCATTTCCAAAAACATTCAGTACTTC,CASSLDGISKNIQYF
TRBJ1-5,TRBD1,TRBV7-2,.,TGTGCCAGCAGCTTAGTCAGGGGGCCTCAGCATTTT,CASSLVRGPQHF
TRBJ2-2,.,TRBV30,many,TGTGCCTGGAGTCGACAGAACACCGGGGAGCTGTTTTTT,CAWSRQNTGELFF
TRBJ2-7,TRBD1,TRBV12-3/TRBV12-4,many,TGTGCCAGCAGGGAAACAGGGGGCGCGTTCTACGAGCAGTACTTC,CASRETGGAFYEQYF
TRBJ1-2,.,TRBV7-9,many,TGTGCCAGCATCCCCCCCGGGTCGGACGTGTACACCTTC,CASIPPGSDVYTF
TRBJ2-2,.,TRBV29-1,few,TGCAGCGCGGGACCTGGACATCCCGGGGAGCTGTTTTTT,CSAGPGHPGELFF
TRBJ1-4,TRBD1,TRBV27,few,TGTGCCAGCAGTCCCCGGGACAGGGCAACTAATGAAAAACTGTTTTTT,CASSPRDRATNEKLFF
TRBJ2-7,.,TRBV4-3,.,TGCGCCAGCAGCCAAGATAAGCAGGCGGCCTACGAGCAGTACTTC,CASSQDKQAAYEQYF
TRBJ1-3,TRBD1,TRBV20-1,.,TGCAGTGCCGAGGACAGGGGGCGCTCCTCTGGAAACACCATATATTTT,CSAEDRGRSSGNTIYF
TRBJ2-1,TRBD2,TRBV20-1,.,TGCAGTGCTAGGGCACTAGCGGGGGGATTCTACAATGAGCAGTTCTTC,CSARALAGGFYNEQFF
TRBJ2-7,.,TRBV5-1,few,TGCGCCAGCAGCTACCGACGGTCCCCCCACGAGCAGTACTTC,CASSYRRSPHEQYF
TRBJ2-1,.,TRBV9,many,TGTGCCAGCAGCGTAGGCAGCCTTAATTTTAATGAGCAGTTCTTC,CASSVGSLNFNEQFF
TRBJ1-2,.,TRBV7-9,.,TGTGCCAGCAGACCGGACGGGGGGACGAACTATGGCTACACCTTC,CASRPDGGTNYGYTF
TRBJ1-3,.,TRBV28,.,TGTGCCAGCAGTTTCGTGACAAGCAGGACCATATATTTT,CASSFVTSRTIYF
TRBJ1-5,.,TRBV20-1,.,TGCAGTGTAAAGGGAAGCAATCAGCCCCAGCATTTT,CSVKGSNQPQHF
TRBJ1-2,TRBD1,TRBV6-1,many,TGTGCCAGCATCGGACAGGGGGCGGGTGGCTACACCTTC,CASIGQGAGGYTF
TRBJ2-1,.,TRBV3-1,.,TGTGCCAGCAGCCAAGTGCGGGGAGGCTATGAGCAGTTCTTC,CASSQVRGGYEQFF
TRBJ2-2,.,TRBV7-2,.,TGTGCCAGCAGCTCCGGACGGTTTAACACCGGGGAGCTGTTTTTT,CASSSGRFNTGELFF
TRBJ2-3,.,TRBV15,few,TGTGCCACCAGCTTCGGACAGTCCGCTAGCACAGATACGCAGTATTTT,CATSFGQSASTDTQYF
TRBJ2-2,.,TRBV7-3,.,TGTGCCAGCAGCTTAACCCCGGACAGTTCGAACACCGGGGAGCTGTTTTTT,CASSLTPDSSNTGELFF
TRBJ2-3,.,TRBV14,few,TGTGCCAGCAGCCAAGATCTAACTTCGGATACGCAGTATTTT,CASSQDLTSDTQYF
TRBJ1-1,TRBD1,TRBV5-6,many,TGTGCCAGCAGCCCTGGGACAGGAGGTAACACTGAAGCTTTCTTT,CASSPGTGGNTEAFF
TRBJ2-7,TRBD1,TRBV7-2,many,TGTGCCAGCAGCTCTGGGGACAGCCGCGAGCAGTACTTC,CASSSGDSREQYF